The clone carrying this T cell receptor (beta chain) has only one observation. Its antigen is not identified. Germline and junction disagree at one end, which may indicate a read error. These data are taken from a study of T-cell reconstitution after alpha-beta-depleted transplantation in children. Findings of the study overall: Diversity and T-cell counts at one year after transplant derived mostly from new T cells. The origin of high day-60 TCRbeta diversity in some patients lay in surviving recipient T cells and thymic progenitors. Reported findings indicate that, about two months after transplant, alpha-beta T cells came from several hundred expanded clones, which were derived from non-depleted graft cells.

A TCRbeta library incorporating unique molecular identifiers was prepared. One entry per CDR3 protein, called by TCRdb with MiXCR from the PCR reads. This table has more than 120,000 distinct CDR3 sequences, 8% to 10% appearing once. The CDR3 has 17 residues. CDR1 DFQATT and CDR2 SNEGSKA come from the germline V gene (reference sequence). The V gene is TRBV20-1, the J gene TRBJ2-7; D unresolved. This clonotype was sampled from a female patient aged 2-10 years who had a stem cell transplant for congenital amegakaryocytic thrombocytopenia, so the T cells may come from the graft donor. The sample in question was PBMCs, mostly from graft donor cells, obtained 180 days after TCRalphabeta/CD19-depleted stem cell transplant. The CDR3 DNA sequence: TGCTGTGCTAGAGATCTTGGTGCGGAAGGGATAACCTACGAGCAGTACTTC. It translates to CCARDLGAEGITYEQYF.